This T cell receptor (beta chain) emerged from a study of T cell responses to AZD1222 COVID-19 vaccine. General study findings and limits: At baseline, just five to seven AZD1222 recipients tested seropositive. Clonal diversity was possibly underestimated, and white British individuals and females predominated among donors. Repertoires were obtained only post-peak T cell response.

The table came from immunoSEQ multiplex PCR; TCRdb's copy has only in-frame clones and leaves some out. The sample carries roughly 200,000 clones, 90% to 95% recorded once. V gave up 4 bases and J gave up 4 bases, with 16 bases separating them. Germline CDR1 SNHLY, CDR2 FYNNEI. The CDR3 length is 15 residues. About this clone: Its antigen is not identified.

This specimen consisted of peripheral blood, obtained 28 days after the second AZD1222 dose. This chain uses TRBV2 with TRBJ1-1; D unresolved. The receptor was isolated from an adult who received the AZD1222 COVID-19 vaccine. The CDR3 loop is CASSGRVPKGTEAFF. The CDR3 DNA follows: TGTGCCAGCAGTGGCCGGGTGCCGAAGGGCACTGAAGCTTTCTTT.